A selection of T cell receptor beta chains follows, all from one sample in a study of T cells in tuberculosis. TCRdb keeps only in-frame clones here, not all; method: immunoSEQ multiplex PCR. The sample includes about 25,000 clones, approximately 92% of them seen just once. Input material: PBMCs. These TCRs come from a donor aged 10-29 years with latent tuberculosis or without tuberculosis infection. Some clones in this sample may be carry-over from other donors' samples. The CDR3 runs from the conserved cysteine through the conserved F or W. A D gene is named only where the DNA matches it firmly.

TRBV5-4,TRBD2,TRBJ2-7,TGTGCCAGCAGTCTCACTAGCGGGAGGTCCGAGCAGTACTTC,CASSLTSGRSEQYF
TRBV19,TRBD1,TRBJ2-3,TGTGCCAGTCGAGCCCGAGGACAGGGCGGCACAGATACGCAGTATTTT,CASRARGQGGTDTQYF
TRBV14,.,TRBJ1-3,TGTGCCAGCAGCCAAGTCGTTGGGGGAGGTGGAAACACCATATATTTT,CASSQVVGGGGNTIYF
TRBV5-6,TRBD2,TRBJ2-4,TGTGCCAGCAGCTTGGTTAGCGGGGGCGTGGACATTCAGTACTTC,CASSLVSGGVDIQYF
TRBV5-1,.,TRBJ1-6,TGCGCCAGCAGCCCGGACAGTCTTAATTCACCCCTCCACTTT,CASSPDSLNSPLHF
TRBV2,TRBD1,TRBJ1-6,TGTGCCTTACGACAGGGGGGAGTTAATTCACCCCTCCACTTT,CALRQGGVNSPLHF
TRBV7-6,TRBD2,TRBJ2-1,TGTGCCAGCAGCTTAGGGAGCGGGAGCTTAAATGAGCAGTTCTTC,CASSLGSGSLNEQFF
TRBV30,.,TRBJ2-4,TGTGCCTGGGCCCAGGGTGGCCCTCCCAAAAACATTCAGTACTTC,CAWAQGGPPKNIQYF
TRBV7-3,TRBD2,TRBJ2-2,TGTGCCAGCAGCTTAAGCCAGCGGGAGGCCACCGGGGAGCTGTTTTTT,CASSLSQREATGELFF
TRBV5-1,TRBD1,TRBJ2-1,TGCGCCAGCAGCCCCGGACAGGGGGGTCGGGAGCAGTTCTTC,CASSPGQGGREQFF
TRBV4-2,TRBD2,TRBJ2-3,TGTGCCAGCAGCCACCAGCGGGAGGTCACAGATACGCAGTATTTT,CASSHQREVTDTQYF
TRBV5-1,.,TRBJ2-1,TGCGCCAGCAGCTTTGGAATTTACAGTTCTCTGGCCGAAGCCTACTACAATGAGCAGTTCTTC,CASSFGIYSSLAEAYYNEQFF
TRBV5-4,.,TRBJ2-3,TGTGCCAGCAGCTTCTCAACAGGCTTCACAGATACGCAGTATTTT,CASSFSTGFTDTQYF
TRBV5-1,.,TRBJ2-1,TGCGCCAGCAGCCCGTACAGGGCAGGTGAGCAGTTCTTC,CASSPYRAGEQFF
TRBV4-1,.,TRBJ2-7,TGCGCCAGCAGCCGCGTGCTGGGCGACACCTACGAGCAGTACTTC,CASSRVLGDTYEQYF